The clone carrying this TCR beta chain showed up just a few times. This CDR3 is 17 amino acids long. Unmatched junction bases numbered 11, after V lost 1 base and J lost 4 bases. CDR1 and CDR2 (germline): SGHTA, FQGNSA. TCRdb processed the 5' RACE reads anew with MiXCR; each CDR3 protein has one entry. Among hundreds of thousands of distinct CDR3 sequences, roughly 15% were seen once, and the ten largest hold 20% to 25%. This record belongs to a study of T-cell memory formation after mild COVID-19. The rearrangement uses TRBV7-2 and TRBJ1-2; 8 nucleotides line up with TRBD1. Sequences were obtained from PBMCs or a T cell subset sorted from them (not recorded which). This clonotype originated in a man aged 18 to 30 who had mild COVID-19 (a few samples of this study predate the infection). Cell type and time point are not known. CDR3 nucleotides: TGTGCCAGCAGCTTAGGGACCGGGACAGGTCCCCCCTATGGCTACACCTTC. Protein sequence: CASSLGTGTGPPYGYTF.